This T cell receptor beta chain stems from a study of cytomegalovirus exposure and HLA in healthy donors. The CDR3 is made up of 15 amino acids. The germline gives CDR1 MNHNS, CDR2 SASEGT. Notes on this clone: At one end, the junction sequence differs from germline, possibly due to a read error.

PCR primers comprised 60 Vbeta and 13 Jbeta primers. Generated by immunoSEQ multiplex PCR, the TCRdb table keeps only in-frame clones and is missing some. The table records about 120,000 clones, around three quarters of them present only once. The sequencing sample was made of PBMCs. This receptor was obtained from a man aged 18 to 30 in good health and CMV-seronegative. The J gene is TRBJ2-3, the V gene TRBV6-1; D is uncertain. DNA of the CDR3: TGTGCCAGCAATGAAGCCGGTACTAGCACAGATACGCAGTATTTT. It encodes CASNEAGTSTDTQYF.